These 10 T cell receptor beta chains were all obtained from the same sample, sequenced in a study of cytomegalovirus exposure and HLA in healthy donors (dated 2017 in TCRdb). Receptors were amplified or captured by the immunoSEQ multiplex PCR assay. TCRdb limited this immuneACCESS table to in-frame rearrangements with V and J called. A share of clones is missing; checked studies link under half to unresolved V genes, and the rest is unexplained. A total of a few hundred thousand clones appear in this sample, approximately 86% of them only once. The ten largest make up roughly 0.96% of the sample. The sequenced material came from PBMCs. These receptors were obtained from a young man in good health and CMV-seronegative.

This sequence joins TRBV11-2 and TRBJ1-2, with D tentatively TRBD1 (6 bases). Germline loops: CDR1 SGHAT, CDR2 FQNNGV. V dropped 5 bases and J dropped 2 bases, with 9 bases sitting between them. The CDR3 is 13 amino acids. The CDR3 sequence: CASSPDRNYGYTF. The CDR3 nucleotides are TGTGCCAGCAGCCCTGACAGGAACTATGGCTACACCTTC.

This chain connects TRBV5-1 to TRBJ2-5, with TRBD1 matching 9 bases. V shed 1 base, J shed 5 bases, and the junction held 3 bases outside the gene matches. Germline V gene data show CDR1 as SGHRS and CDR2 as YFSETQ. This CDR3 contains 14 residues. The CDR3 region has the DNA TGCGCCAGCAGCTTGACAGGGACAGGGGAGACCCAGTACTTC. Its protein is CASSLTGTGETQYF.

The V gene is TRBV6-5, the J gene TRBJ1-5; possible D gene TRBD1, 6 bases. This CDR3 contains 14 residues. V shed 4 bases and J shed 6 bases, with 13 bases lying between them. CDR1 and CDR2 from the germline V gene are MNHEY and SVGAGI. CDR3 sequence: CASSSQGFRQPQHF. CDR3 bases: TGTGCCAGCAGTTCACAGGGATTTCGTCAGCCCCAGCATTTT.

CDR3 residues: CSVVTGGNQPQHF. For the CDR3, the DNA is TGCAGCGTTGTGACAGGGGGAAATCAGCCCCAGCATTTT. The genes are TRBV29-1 and TRBJ1-5, with 9 bases matching TRBD1. CDR1 SQVTM and CDR2 ANQGSEA come from the germline V gene. Trimming removed 4 bases from V and 4 bases from J; junction bases left unmatched: 2. The CDR3 spans 13 residues.

This clone was recorded only once. The CDR3 bases are TGTGCCAGCAGTTGGAGCGGGGGTTCGGGCAATGAGCAGTTCTTC. Translating gives CASSWSGGSGNEQFF. This chain uses TRBV6-5 with TRBJ2-1; the match to TRBD2 covers 8 bases. Germline CDR1 is MNHEY and CDR2 is SVGAGI. This CDR3 has 15 residues. Germline trimming cut 4 bases from V and 6 bases from J; bases unmatched to any gene: 8.

The chain employs TRBV5-1 and TRBJ2-7, with a possible D match to TRBD1 (5 bases). Looked up from germline, CDR1 is SGHRS and CDR2 is YFSETQ. V shed 7 bases and J shed 2 bases, with 13 bases lying between them. CDR3 length: 13 amino acids. CDR3 protein: CASAPGQTYEQYF. CDR3 bases: TGCGCCAGCGCCCCCGGACAAACCTACGAGCAGTACTTC.

The CDR3 loop reads CASSLRQGEAFF. The CDR3 DNA reads as TGTGCCAGCAGCCTGAGACAGGGTGAAGCTTTCTTT. V and J are TRBV5-4 and TRBJ1-1; 7 nucleotides align to TRBD1. V dropped 4 bases and J dropped 7; count of bases not matched to a gene: 4. Germline assignment: CDR1 SGHNT and CDR2 YYREEE (reference sequence). The CDR3 contains 12 residues.

Here the CDR3 reads CASSLGDSANYGYTF. Written as DNA, the CDR3 is TGTGCCAGCAGCCTCGGGGACAGCGCTAACTATGGCTACACCTTC. The chain joins TRBV9 to TRBJ1-2; 7 bases map to TRBD1. The CDR3 has 15 amino acids. Trimming removed 4 bases from V and 0 bases from J; junction bases left unmatched: 6. The germline gives CDR1 SGDLS, CDR2 YYNGEE. The full variable domain, with the rest looked up from reference TRBV9 and TRBJ1-2, is DSGVTQTPKHLITATGQRVTLRCSPRSGDLSVYWYQQSLDQGLQFLIQYYNGEERAKGNILERFSAQQFPDLHSELNLSSLELGDSALYFCASSLGDSANYGYTFGSGTRLTVV.

This clone was recorded once. The chain is built from TRBV5-6 and TRBJ2-2; no reliable D call. Looked up from germline, CDR1 is SGHDT and CDR2 is YYEEEE. The CDR3 is made up of 14 amino acids. V lost 2 bases to trimming and J lost 7 bases, with 12 bases between them. CDR3 sequence: CASSFLEWIGELFF. The DNA for the CDR3 is TGTGCCAGCAGCTTTCTAGAGTGGATCGGGGAGCTGTTTTTT.

The CDR3, as DNA: TGTGCCAGCAGCGTGGGAGGGAACACTGAAGCTTTCTTT. It yields the protein CASSVGGNTEAFF. The chain recombines TRBV6-1 with TRBJ1-1; D gene ambiguous. The CDR3 runs 13 residues. Germline lookup yields CDR1 MNHNS and CDR2 SASEGT. Trimming took off 6 bases at V and 1 base at J, with 9 bases between the two ends.